Listed below are T cell receptor beta chains from one sample, sequenced in a study of T cell responses to AZD1222 COVID-19 vaccine. Assay used: immunoSEQ multiplex PCR; TCRdb lists only in-frame clones, some missing. Of 100,000 to 120,000 clones listed, about 91% are singletons. The specimen was peripheral blood, collected 28 days after the second AZD1222 dose. The source is an adult who received the AZD1222 COVID-19 vaccine. CDR3s include the opening cysteine and the closing phenylalanine or tryptophan. Fields, in order: J gene, D gene, CDR3 length, clone size, V gene, CDR3 DNA, CDR3 protein. The D gene is left open where the match is weak. The size field is filled for only some rows; it gives once, few, many or a size class.

>TRBJ2-1|.|16|.|TRBV6-2/TRBV6-3
TGTGCCAGCAGTTCCTCCCCCCTACTGGGGGACAATGAGCAGTTCTTC
CASSSSPLLGDNEQFF
>TRBJ1-2|.|11|.|TRBV6-1
TGTGCCAGCAGTGACAGATATTCCTACACCTTC
CASSDRYSYTF
>TRBJ2-7|.|14|few|TRBV9
TGTGCCAGCAGCCCCCGACAGAGCTCCTACGAGCAGTACTTC
CASSPRQSSYEQYF
>TRBJ1-1|.|13|.|TRBV7-2
TGTGCCAGCAGCTTCCGACCGAGGACTGAAGCTTTCTTT
CASSFRPRTEAFF
>TRBJ1-6|.|14|.|TRBV29-1
TGCAGCGTTCGGGACCAGTTTGTGAATTCACCCCTCCACTTT
CSVRDQFVNSPLHF
>TRBJ1-3|.|13|.|TRBV7-8
TGTGCCAGCAGCTTAGTGGCGGAAAACACCATATATTTT
CASSLVAENTIYF
>TRBJ1-5|.|14|.|TRBV28
TGTGCCAGCAGTGTTACTCCGGCGGGCCAGCCCCAGCATTTT
CASSVTPAGQPQHF
>TRBJ2-7|.|11|.|TRBV30
TGTGCCTGGAGTGTTTTCGCCGAGCAGTACTTC
CAWSVFAEQYF
>TRBJ2-1|.|12|.|TRBV12-3/TRBV12-4
TGTGCCAGCAGTTTCGGTGGATATGAGCAGTTCTTC
CASSFGGYEQFF
>TRBJ2-7|TRBD2|14|.|TRBV30
TGTGCCTGGAGTTCGCTAGCGGGAGTACGGGAGCAGTACTTC
CAWSSLAGVREQYF
>TRBJ2-7|.|15|.|TRBV7-2
TGTGCCAGCAGCTTAGCGGGAGCCCGGGTGGACGAGCAGTACTTC
CASSLAGARVDEQYF
>TRBJ1-5|.|14|.|TRBV7-2
TGTGCCAGCAGGGCAAGGGGAGGCAATCAGCCCCAGCATTTT
CASRARGGNQPQHF
>TRBJ2-1|.|15|few|TRBV7-2
TGTGCCAGCAGCCCCAGCCCGACCCTAAGGAATGAGCAGTTCTTC
CASSPSPTLRNEQFF
>TRBJ2-5|.|14|.|TRBV28
TGTGCCAGCAGTTTACGCTGGGCCCAAGAGACCCAGTACTTC
CASSLRWAQETQYF
>TRBJ2-2|TRBD2|16|once|TRBV9
TGTGCCAGCAGCGTGGGACTAGCGGGAGGCACCGGGGAGCTGTTTTTT
CASSVGLAGGTGELFF
>TRBJ1-2|TRBD1|15|.|TRBV6-5
TGTGCCAGCAGTTATTCCGGGACAGGTGCCTTAGGCTACACCTTC
CASSYSGTGALGYTF
>TRBJ1-5|.|15|.|TRBV4-2
TGTGCCAGCAGCTACCAGGGGATTAGCAATCAGCCCCAGCATTTT
CASSYQGISNQPQHF
>TRBJ1-2|.|12|once|TRBV3-1/TRBV3-2
TGTGCCAGCAGCCAAGTTAGACATGGCTACACCTTC
CASSQVRHGYTF
>TRBJ1-1|TRBD1|14|.|TRBV7-2
TGTGCCAGCAGCCAGGACAGGGGCGGGGGGAAAGCTTTCTTT
CASSQDRGGGKAFF
>TRBJ1-2|TRBD1|16|.|TRBV3-1/TRBV3-2
TGTGCCAGCAGTCCCGGATACGCCGGGACAGGGTTAAGGTACACCTTC
CASSPGYAGTGLRYTF
>TRBJ2-2|TRBD2|16|.|TRBV4-1
TGCGCCAGCAGCCAAGGAGCGGGAGTTCGCACCGGGGAGCTGTTTTTT
CASSQGAGVRTGELFF
>TRBJ2-1|.|14|.|TRBV7-8
TGTGCCAGCAGCCGTTCTGGTGGGTTGAATGAGCAGTTCTTC
CASSRSGGLNEQFF
>TRBJ2-3|.|16|.|TRBV27
TGTGCCAGCAGTGTAGGCGGCAGGGGGGCCACAGATACGCAGTATTTT
CASSVGGRGATDTQYF
>TRBJ1-2|TRBD1|12|.|TRBV7-9
TGTGCCAGCAGCATGGACAGGGGAGGCTACACCTTC
CASSMDRGGYTF
>TRBJ2-6|.|16|.|TRBV19
TGTGCCACGTCAGAGGGTTCCACCTCTGGGGCCAACGTCCTGACTTTC
CATSEGSTSGANVLTF
>TRBJ2-4|.|17|.|TRBV3-1/TRBV3-2
TGTGCCAGCAGCCAAACCGCCGGACGTGGGCTCGGTGGCATTCAGTACTTC
CASSQTAGRGLGGIQYF
>TRBJ1-4|.|14|.|TRBV4-2
TGTGCCAGCAGCCAAGCGAGGGGTTATGAAAAACTGTTTTTT
CASSQARGYEKLFF
>TRBJ2-7|.|15|.|TRBV5-1
TGCGCCAGCAGCTTGGGGGCGGGATCCGTGTACGAGCAGTACTTC
CASSLGAGSVYEQYF
>TRBJ2-1|TRBD2|16|.|TRBV29-1
TGCAGCGTTGACGGGTCAGCGGCGGGAGTTATGAATGAGCAGTTCTTC
CSVDGSAAGVMNEQFF
>TRBJ2-5|.|13|.|TRBV11-2
TGTGCCAGCACAAAGGGGGAGAGGGAGACCCAGTACTTC
CASTKGERETQYF
>TRBJ1-2|.|12|.|TRBV3-1/TRBV3-2
TGTGCCAGCAGCCGGGGGCTTCAAGGCTACACCTTC
CASSRGLQGYTF
>TRBJ2-7|.|14|.|TRBV7-9
TGTGCCAGCAGCTTAGCGAGTCCATCCTACGAGCAGTACTTC
CASSLASPSYEQYF
>TRBJ2-7|TRBD2|17|.|TRBV28
TGTGCCAGCAGTTTACCGACTAGCGGGATCACCTCCTACGAGCAGTACTTC
CASSLPTSGITSYEQYF
>TRBJ2-7|.|14|.|TRBV19
TGTGCCAGTAGTAGGGACGGAGGAATCTACGAGCAGTACTTC
CASSRDGGIYEQYF
>TRBJ1-1|.|11|.|TRBV20-1
TGCAGTGAGAGCCCGGGGGTTGAAGCTTTCTTT
CSESPGVEAFF
>TRBJ1-2|TRBD1|15|.|TRBV15
TGTGCCACCAGGTCAGGACAGGGGGAGATCCATGGCTACACCTTC
CATRSGQGEIHGYTF
>TRBJ2-1|.|19|.|TRBV28
TGTGCCAGCAGTCCCCGGTTTATATGGGTAGGGAGCTCCTACAATGAGCAGTTCTTC
CASSPRFIWVGSSYNEQFF
>TRBJ2-1|.|13|.|TRBV21-1
TGTGCCAGCAGCAAGGGGCAGGGCAATGAGCAGTTCTTC
CASSKGQGNEQFF
>TRBJ2-7|TRBD2|17|.|TRBV7-9
TGTGCCAGCAGCTTAGAGAGCCTAGCGGGAGGGCTTAACGAGCAGTACTTC
CASSLESLAGGLNEQYF
>TRBJ2-7|TRBD2|15|.|TRBV4-2
TGTGCCAGCAGCCGCCTTGTGAGCGGGACCTACGAGCAGTACTTC
CASSRLVSGTYEQYF
>TRBJ2-7|TRBD1|14|once|TRBV10-3
TGTGCCATCAGTGGGGGACAGAGCTCCTACGAGCAGTACTTC
CAISGGQSSYEQYF
>TRBJ2-7|TRBD2|13|.|TRBV7-3
TGTGCCAGCAGCCCCGGGAGGGGTAACGAGCAGTACTTC
CASSPGRGNEQYF
>TRBJ1-1|.|15|once|TRBV19
TGTGCCAGTAGTATATCCCCAGCCGAGGACACTGAAGCTTTCTTT
CASSISPAEDTEAFF
>TRBJ2-4|TRBD2|19|.|TRBV3-1/TRBV3-2
TGTGCCAGCAGCCAAGAGACGGTAGCGGGAGGGCGAGCGAAAAACATTCAGTACTTC
CASSQETVAGGRAKNIQYF
>TRBJ1-6|TRBD1|15|.|TRBV28
TGTGCCAGCAGTTTTTGGACAGGGAATAATTCACCCCTCCACTTT
CASSFWTGNNSPLHF
>TRBJ1-2|TRBD1|13|.|TRBV9
TGTGCCAGCAGCGTAGGACAGGGATACGGCTACACCTTC
CASSVGQGYGYTF
>TRBJ2-1|.|11|.|TRBV20-1
TGCAGTGCTAGAGGAGGCCCTGAGCAGTTCTTC
CSARGGPEQFF
>TRBJ2-1|TRBD2|17|.|TRBV10-3
TGTGCCATCAGTGAGCCCGTTACTAGCGGGAGTTTGAATGAGCAGTTCTTC
CAISEPVTSGSLNEQFF
>TRBJ2-5|TRBD1|14|.|TRBV7-2
TGTGCCAGCAGCCCGGGACAGCGACAAGAGACCCAGTACTTC
CASSPGQRQETQYF
>TRBJ1-2|.|12|.|TRBV19
TGTGCCAGTAGTGGGCCTCATGGTGGCTACACCTTC
CASSGPHGGYTF